This T cell receptor (beta chain) was recovered during a study of cytomegalovirus exposure and HLA in healthy donors. Study as a whole: Among roughly 180 million T cells, an earlier analysis found 117 million unique TCR beta sequences.

Points on this clone: Its specificity is not known.

Study-wide findings and caveats: Clonal expansion, a later analysis showed, was greater in HLA-associated TCR beta chains than in equally common others. The study carried out a later analysis of TCR beta sequences. It associated some 18,000 of them with specific HLA alleles at a false discovery rate of 0.05.

V lost 10 bases to trimming and J lost 2 bases, with 15 bases between them. Germline V gene lookup returns CDR1 MNHNY and CDR2 SVGAGI (reference sequence). The CDR3 is 13 amino acids. This PCR relied on a set of 60 Vbeta primers and 13 Jbeta primers. Method: immunoSEQ multiplex PCR; TCRdb's copy keeps in-frame clones and lacks some. The table lists about 150,000 clones, roughly 80% of them singletons. Specimen: PBMCs. The genes are TRBV6-6 and TRBJ2-7; D perhaps matches TRBD2 (6 bases). The source of this sequence is a man younger than 30 in good health and CMV-seronegative. CDR3 residues: CATGAGTAYEQYF. The DNA for the CDR3 is TGTGCCACCGGCGCGGGGACTGCCTACGAGCAGTACTTC.